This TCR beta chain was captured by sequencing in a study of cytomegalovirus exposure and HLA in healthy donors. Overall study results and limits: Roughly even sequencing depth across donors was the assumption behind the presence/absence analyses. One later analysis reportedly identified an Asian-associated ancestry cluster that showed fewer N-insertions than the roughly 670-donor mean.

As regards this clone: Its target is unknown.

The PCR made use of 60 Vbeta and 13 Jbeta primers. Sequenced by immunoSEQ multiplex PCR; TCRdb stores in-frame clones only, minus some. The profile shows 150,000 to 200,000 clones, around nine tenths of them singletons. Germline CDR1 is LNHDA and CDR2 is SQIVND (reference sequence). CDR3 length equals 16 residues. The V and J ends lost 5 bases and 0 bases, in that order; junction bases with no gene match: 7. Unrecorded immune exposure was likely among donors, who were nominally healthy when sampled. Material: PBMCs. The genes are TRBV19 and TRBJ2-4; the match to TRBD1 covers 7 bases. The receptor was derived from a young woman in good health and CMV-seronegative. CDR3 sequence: CASSVGDSLAKNIQYF. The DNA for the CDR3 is TGTGCCAGTAGTGTTGGGGACAGCCTAGCCAAAAACATTCAGTACTTC.